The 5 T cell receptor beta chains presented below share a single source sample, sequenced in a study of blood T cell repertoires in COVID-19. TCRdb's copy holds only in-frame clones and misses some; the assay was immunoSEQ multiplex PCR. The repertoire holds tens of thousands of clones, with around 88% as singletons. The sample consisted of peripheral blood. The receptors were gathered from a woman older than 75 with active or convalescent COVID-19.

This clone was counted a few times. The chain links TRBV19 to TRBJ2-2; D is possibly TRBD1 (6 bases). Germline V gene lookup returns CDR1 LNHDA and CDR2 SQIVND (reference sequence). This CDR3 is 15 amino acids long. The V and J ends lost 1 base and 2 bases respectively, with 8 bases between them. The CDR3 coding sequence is TGTGCCAGTAGTATAGTAGGGGGAAACACCGGGGAGCTGTTTTTT. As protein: CASSIVGGNTGELFF. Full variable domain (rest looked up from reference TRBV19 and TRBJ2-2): DGGITQSPKYLFRKEGQNVTLSCEQNLNHDAMYWYRQDPGQGLRLIYYSQIVNDFQKGDIAEGYSVSREKKESFPLTVTSAQKNPTAFYLCASSIVGGNTGELFFGEGSRLTVL.

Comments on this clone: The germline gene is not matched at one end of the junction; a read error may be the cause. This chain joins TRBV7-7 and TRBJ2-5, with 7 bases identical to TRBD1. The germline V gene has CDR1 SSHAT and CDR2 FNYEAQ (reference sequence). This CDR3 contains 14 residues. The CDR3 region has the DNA TGTGCTAGCAGCTTAAACAGGGGAGAAGAGACCCAGTACTTC. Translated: CASSLNRGEETQYF. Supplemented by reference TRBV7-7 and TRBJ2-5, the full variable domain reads GAGVSQSPRYKVTKRGQDVTLRCDPISSHATLYWYQQALGQGPEFLTYFNYEAQPDKSGLPSDRFSAERPEGSISTLTIQRTEQRDSAMYRCASSLNRGEETQYFGPGTRLLVL.

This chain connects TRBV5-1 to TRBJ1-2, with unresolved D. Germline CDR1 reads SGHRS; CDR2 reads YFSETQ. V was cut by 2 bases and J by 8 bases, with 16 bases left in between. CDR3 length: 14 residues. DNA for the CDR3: TGCGCCAGCAGCTTATCAGGTGGCGTGCCCGGCTACACCTTC. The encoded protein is CASSLSGGVPGYTF.

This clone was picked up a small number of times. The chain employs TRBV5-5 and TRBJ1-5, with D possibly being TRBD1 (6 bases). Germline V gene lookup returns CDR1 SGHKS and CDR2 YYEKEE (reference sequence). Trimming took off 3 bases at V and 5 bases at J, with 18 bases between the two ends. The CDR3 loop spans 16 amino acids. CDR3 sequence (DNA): TGTGCCAGCAGCTCCGAGGGGTGGACAGTTTATCAGCCCCAGCATTTT. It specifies CASSSEGWTVYQPQHF.

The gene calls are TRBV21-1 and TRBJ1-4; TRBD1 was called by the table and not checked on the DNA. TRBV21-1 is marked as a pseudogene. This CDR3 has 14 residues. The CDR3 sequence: CASRTDREGEKLFF. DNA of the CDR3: TGTGCCAGCAGGACGGACAGAGAGGGGGAAAAACTGTTTTTT.